This passage covers 12 T cell receptor beta chains from one sample sequenced in a study of identical twins. TCRdb called the 5' RACE reads again in MiXCR, with one record for every CDR3 protein. The data hold some 270,000 distinct CDR3 sequences, with about 8% observed a single time. This same sample was also taken into another study, of yellow fever vaccine responses in identical twins.

The sample taken for sequencing was CD8+ T cells sorted from blood. These receptors were obtained from a woman aged 18 to 35 in good health.

At least ten counts were recorded for this clonotype. The chain is built from TRBV7-2 and TRBJ2-3, with 7 positions matching TRBD2. V was clipped by 1 base and J by 1 base; unmatched bases: 5. This CDR3 has 16 residues. Germline V lookup: CDR1 SGHTA, CDR2 FQGNSA. CDR3 sequence: CASSLGLAPRTDTQYF. In DNA form, the CDR3 reads TGTGCCAGCAGCTTAGGACTAGCTCCTCGCACAGATACGCAGTATTTT.

This clonotype showed up many times. This rearrangement joins TRBV7-9 to TRBJ2-3; D unresolved. Germline CDR1 and CDR2: SEHNR and FQNEAQ (reference sequence). V lost 1 base to trimming and J lost 5 bases, with 10 bases between them. The CDR3 spans 14 residues. The CDR3 reads CASSLDSFRDTQYF. The CDR3 nucleotides are TGTGCCAGCAGCTTAGATAGCTTCAGAGATACGCAGTATTTT.

V gene TRBV5-6 combines with J gene TRBJ2-7; no clear D. CDR1 SGHDT and CDR2 YYEEEE come from the germline V gene. V shed 0 bases and J shed 5 bases, with 3 bases lying between them. The CDR3 is 11 residues long. For the CDR3, the DNA is TGTGCCAGCAGCTTGGCCGACGAGCAGTACTTC. Translated, it gives CASSLADEQYF.

This clonotype was detected only a few times. This chain connects TRBV24-1 to TRBJ2-7; 11 bases are a match to TRBD1. The CDR3 runs to 15 residues. Germline V gene sequence: CDR1 KGHDR, CDR2 SFDVKD. V lost 3 bases to trimming and J lost 2 bases; unmatched junction nucleotides: 2. This CDR3 reads CATSDPGQGAYEQYF. CDR3 coding DNA: TGTGCCACCAGTGATCCGGGACAGGGGGCCTACGAGCAGTACTTC.

This clonotype was detected a few times. The chain links TRBV20-1 to TRBJ2-7, with D tentatively TRBD2 (5 bases). The germline V gene encodes CDR1 DFQATT and CDR2 SNEGSKA (reference sequence). Trimming cost V 1 base and J 4 bases, with 11 bases left between them. The CDR3 sequence is 13 residues long. The CDR3 DNA is TGCAGTGCTAGAGTGTGGACTCAGTACGAGCAGTACTTC. Its protein is CSARVWTQYEQYF.

This clonotype was recorded a few times. This chain joins TRBV5-1 and TRBJ2-2; 9 bases align to TRBD1. Germline trimming cut 4 bases from V and 3 bases from J; bases unmatched to any gene: 7. Germline CDR1 reads SGHRS; CDR2 reads YFSETQ. This CDR3 has 16 residues. The CDR3, as DNA: TGCGCCAGCAGCCCACGGGACAGGGAAGACACCGGGGAGCTGTTTTTT. Its protein product is CASSPRDREDTGELFF.

The V gene is TRBV20-1, the J gene TRBJ2-7, with D uncertain. V lost 5 bases, J lost 1 base, and 21 bases lay in between. Germline CDR1 is DFQATT and CDR2 is SNEGSKA (reference sequence). The CDR3 contains 16 residues. CDR3 sequence reads: CSALSGVDTSSYEQYF. CDR3 DNA sequence: TGCAGTGCTCTATCAGGTGTGGATACGTCTTCCTACGAGCAGTACTTC.

About this clonotype itself: A clone one base away is much larger, so this may be a read error. V usage is TRBV7-8 and J usage is TRBJ2-3; 7 bases fit TRBD2. Looked up from germline, CDR1 is SGHVS and CDR2 is FQNEAQ. The CDR3 sequence is 16 residues long. Germline trimming cut 1 base from V and 0 bases from J; bases unmatched to any gene: 4. CDR3 in DNA: TGTGCCAGCAGCTTAGTACGAGCGGGGAGCACAGATACGCAGTATTTT. This gives the protein CASSLVRAGSTDTQYF.

In this sample, this clonotype turned up a few times. The chain has TRBV9 and TRBJ2-2; D is unresolved. Germline CDR1 and CDR2: SGDLS and YYNGEE. V gave up 0 bases and J gave up 1 base, with 16 bases separating them. CDR3 size: 18 residues. CDR3 residues: CASSVVPANLRNTGELFF. DNA of the CDR3: TGTGCCAGCAGCGTAGTTCCTGCCAACCTGAGGAACACCGGGGAGCTGTTTTTT.

There are many counts of this clonotype. The CDR3 DNA reads TGTGCCGGATCGGGACTAGCCAATGAGCAGTTCTTC. As protein: CAGSGLANEQFF. V and J are TRBV7-9 and TRBJ2-1, with 9 bases matching TRBD2. The CDR3 totals 12 residues. V shed 11 bases, J shed 6 bases, and the junction held 5 bases outside the gene matches. The V gene's germline CDR1 is SEHNR and CDR2 FQNEAQ (reference sequence).

This clonotype was counted at least ten times. The genes are TRBV19 and TRBJ2-5; a possible D gene is TRBD2 (6 bases). This CDR3 has 14 residues. Germline V gene lookup returns CDR1 LNHDA and CDR2 SQIVND (reference sequence). V dropped 8 bases and J dropped 4 bases, with 17 bases sitting between them. The CDR3 is CASGAPGEVETQYF. The CDR3 DNA reads as TGTGCCAGTGGAGCCCCCGGGGAGGTAGAGACCCAGTACTTC.

J is TRBJ2-1 and V is TRBV27; 8 bases map to TRBD2. The CDR3 contains 14 residues. In germline, CDR1 is MNHEY, CDR2 SMNVEV (reference sequence). V was pared by 2 bases and J by 9 bases, with 6 bases of the junction left unmatched. CDR3 coding DNA: TGTGCCAGCAGTTTACAAGCGGGAGCCGCTGAGCAGTTCTTC. Translated: CASSLQAGAAEQFF.